A single T cell receptor (beta chain) is shown here with its context. Its antigen is undetermined. This entry is derived from a study of OX40 agonist ivuxolimab in advanced cancers. Study-level points and caveats: Among patients with partial responses at 0.1-3.0 mg/kg, clonal expansion was among the lowest.

The investigators sampled blood at baseline, at cycle 4 day 1, and at cycle 7 day 1. CDR3 length: 16 amino acids. CDR1 and CDR2 from the germline V gene are SNHLY and FYNNEI. V gave up 6 bases and J gave up 0 bases, with 15 bases separating them. Sequencing was performed with immunoSEQ multiplex PCR; in TCRdb, only in-frame clones are kept and a portion is missing. This table has almost 50,000 clones, around 80% appearing once. The sample here was CD4+ or CD8+ T cells sorted from blood, taken in a trial of the OX40 agonist ivuxolimab. The gene calls are TRBV2 and TRBJ2-1; no firm D call. This clonotype originated in an adult with an advanced solid tumor such as melanoma, head and neck, liver or kidney cancer. The CDR3 sequence is CASRGYPTGSYNEQFF. CDR3 DNA: TGTGCCAGCAGGGGCTATCCGACGGGCTCCTACAATGAGCAGTTCTTC.